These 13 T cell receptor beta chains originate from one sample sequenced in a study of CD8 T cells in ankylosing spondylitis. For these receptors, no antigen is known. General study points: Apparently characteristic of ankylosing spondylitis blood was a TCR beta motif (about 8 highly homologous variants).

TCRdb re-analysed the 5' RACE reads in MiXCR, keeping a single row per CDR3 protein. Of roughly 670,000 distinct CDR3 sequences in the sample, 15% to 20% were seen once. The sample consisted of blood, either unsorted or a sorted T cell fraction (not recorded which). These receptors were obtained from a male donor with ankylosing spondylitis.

Here the CDR3 reads CSAKSELAGRFYEQYF. The CDR3 region has the DNA TGCAGTGCCAAATCCGAACTAGCGGGGCGATTCTACGAGCAGTACTTC. The V and J genes are TRBV20-1 and TRBJ2-7; TRBD2 matches 10 bases. Trimming at V came to 6 bases and at J to 3 bases, leaving 14 bases not matched to a gene. This CDR3 is 16 amino acids long. Germline CDR1 and CDR2: DFQATT and SNEGSKA (reference sequence).

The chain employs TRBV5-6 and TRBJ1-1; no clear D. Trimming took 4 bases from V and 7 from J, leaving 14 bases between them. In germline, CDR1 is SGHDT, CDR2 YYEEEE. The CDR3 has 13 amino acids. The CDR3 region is CASSPEGIGEAFF. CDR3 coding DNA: TGTGCCAGCAGCCCGGAGGGAATTGGTGAAGCTTTCTTT.

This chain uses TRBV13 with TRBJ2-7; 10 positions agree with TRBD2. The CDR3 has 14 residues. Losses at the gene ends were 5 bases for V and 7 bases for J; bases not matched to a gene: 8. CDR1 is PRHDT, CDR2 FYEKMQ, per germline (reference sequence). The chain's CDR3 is CASSLGQREGEQYF. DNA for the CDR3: TGTGCCAGCAGCCTCGGACAGCGGGAGGGGGAGCAGTACTTC.

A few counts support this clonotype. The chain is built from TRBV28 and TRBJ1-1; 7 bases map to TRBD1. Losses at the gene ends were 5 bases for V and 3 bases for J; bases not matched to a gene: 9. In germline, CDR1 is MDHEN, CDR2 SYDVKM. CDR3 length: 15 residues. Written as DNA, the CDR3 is TGTGCCAGCAGTCCTTCAGGGGGACCTGACACTGAAGCTTTCTTT. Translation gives CASSPSGGPDTEAFF.

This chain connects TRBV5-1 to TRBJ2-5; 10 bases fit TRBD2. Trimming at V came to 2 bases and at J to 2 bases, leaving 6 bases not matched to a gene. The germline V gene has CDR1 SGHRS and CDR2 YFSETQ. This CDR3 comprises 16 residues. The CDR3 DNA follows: TGCGCCAGCAGCTTTCAGACTAGCGGGTTACAAGAGACCCAGTACTTC. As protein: CASSFQTSGLQETQYF.

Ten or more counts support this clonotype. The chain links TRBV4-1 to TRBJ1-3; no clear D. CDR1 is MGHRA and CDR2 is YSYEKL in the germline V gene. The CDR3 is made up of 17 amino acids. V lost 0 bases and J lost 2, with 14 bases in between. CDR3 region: CASSQESQTRAGNTIYF. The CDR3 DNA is TGCGCCAGCAGCCAAGAGAGTCAGACCCGAGCTGGAAACACCATATATTTT.

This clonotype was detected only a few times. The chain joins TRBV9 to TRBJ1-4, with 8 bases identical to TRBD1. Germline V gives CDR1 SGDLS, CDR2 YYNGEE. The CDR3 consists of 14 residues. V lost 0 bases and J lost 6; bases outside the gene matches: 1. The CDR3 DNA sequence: TGTGCCAGCAGCGTAGAGGACAGGGATGAAAAACTGTTTTTT. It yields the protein CASSVEDRDEKLFF.

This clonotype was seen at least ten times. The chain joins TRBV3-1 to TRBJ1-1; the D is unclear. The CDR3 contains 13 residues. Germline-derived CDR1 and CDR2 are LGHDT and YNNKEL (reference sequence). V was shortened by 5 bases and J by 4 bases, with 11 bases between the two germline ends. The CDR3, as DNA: TGTGCCAGCAGCAAAACCAGTCTCACTGAAGCTTTCTTT. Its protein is CASSKTSLTEAFF.

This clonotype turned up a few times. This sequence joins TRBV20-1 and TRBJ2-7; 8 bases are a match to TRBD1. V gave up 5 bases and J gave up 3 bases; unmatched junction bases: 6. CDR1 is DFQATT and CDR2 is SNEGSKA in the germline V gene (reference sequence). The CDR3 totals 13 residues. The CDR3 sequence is CSAAPGQGYEQYF. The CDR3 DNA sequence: TGCAGTGCTGCCCCCGGACAGGGCTACGAGCAGTACTTC.

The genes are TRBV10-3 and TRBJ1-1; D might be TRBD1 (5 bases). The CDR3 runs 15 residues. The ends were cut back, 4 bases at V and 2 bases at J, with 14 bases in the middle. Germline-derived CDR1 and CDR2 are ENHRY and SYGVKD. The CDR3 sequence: CAISARTGTNTEAFF. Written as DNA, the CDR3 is TGTGCCATCAGTGCCAGGACGGGGACTAACACTGAAGCTTTCTTT.

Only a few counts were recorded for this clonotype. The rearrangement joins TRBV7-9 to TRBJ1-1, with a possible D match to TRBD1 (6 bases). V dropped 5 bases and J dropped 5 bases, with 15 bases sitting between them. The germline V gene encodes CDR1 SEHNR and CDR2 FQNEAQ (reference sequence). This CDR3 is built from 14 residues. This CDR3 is CASSPSGAGTEAFF. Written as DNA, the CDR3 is TGTGCCAGCAGCCCCTCGGGGGCAGGAACTGAAGCTTTCTTT.

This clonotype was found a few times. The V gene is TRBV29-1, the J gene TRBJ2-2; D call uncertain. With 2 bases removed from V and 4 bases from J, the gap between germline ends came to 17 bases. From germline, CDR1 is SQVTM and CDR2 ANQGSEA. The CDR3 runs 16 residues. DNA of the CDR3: TGCAGCGTTGAAAGGTCAAAGGGAAGTAGCACCGGGGAGCTGTTTTTT. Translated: CSVERSKGSSTGELFF.

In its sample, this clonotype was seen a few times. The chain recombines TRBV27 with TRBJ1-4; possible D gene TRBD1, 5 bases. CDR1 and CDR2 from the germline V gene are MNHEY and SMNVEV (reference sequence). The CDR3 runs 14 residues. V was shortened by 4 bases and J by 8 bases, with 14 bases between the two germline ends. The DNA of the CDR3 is TGTGCCAGCAGTTCCCACGGGGCCGGCGAAAAACTGTTTTTT. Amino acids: CASSSHGAGEKLFF.